These T cell receptor beta chains were read from a single sample in a study of shared clonotypes between healthy human individuals. TCRdb's table, derived via immunoSEQ multiplex PCR, lists solely in-frame clones and lacks some. The repertoire has about 1.4 million clones, roughly 96% of them found once; the top ten carry 1.2%. The sequenced sample consisted of naive CD4+ T cells sorted from blood. These receptors all come from a man between 25 and 39 years old in good health. The CDR3 runs from the conserved cysteine through the conserved F or W. Fields, in order: D gene, V gene, clone size, J gene, CDR3 DNA, CDR3 protein. The D gene is left open where the match is weak. Not every row has a clone size; where given, it reads once, few, many or a size class.

d_call: NA
v_call: TRBV5-1
clone_size: NA
j_call: TRBJ2-7
cdr3_nt: TGCGCCAGCAGCAACCGAACAGGGTTCTACGAGCAGTACTTC
cdr3_aa: CASSNRTGFYEQYF

d_call: TRBD2
v_call: TRBV9
clone_size: NA
j_call: TRBJ2-2
cdr3_nt: TGTGCCAGCAGCCAGGCGGGGGGGCCAAACACCGGGGAGCTGTTTTTT
cdr3_aa: CASSQAGGPNTGELFF

d_call: TRBD2
v_call: TRBV19
clone_size: NA
j_call: TRBJ2-1
cdr3_nt: TGTGCCAGTAGTATACGACTAGCATCCTACAATGAGCAGTTCTTC
cdr3_aa: CASSIRLASYNEQFF

d_call: TRBD1
v_call: TRBV5-4
clone_size: NA
j_call: TRBJ2-2
cdr3_nt: TGTGCCAGCACCGATCGACCCGACAGGGACACCGGGGAGCTGTTTTTT
cdr3_aa: CASTDRPDRDTGELFF

d_call: TRBD2
v_call: TRBV6-6
clone_size: NA
j_call: TRBJ2-1
cdr3_nt: TGTGCCAGCAGTTACTCGGGACTAGCGGGCTACAATGAGCAGTTCTTC
cdr3_aa: CASSYSGLAGYNEQFF

d_call: TRBD2
v_call: TRBV10-2
clone_size: once
j_call: TRBJ2-2
cdr3_nt: TGCGCCAGCAGTGAGCCGAGACTAGCGGGAGCTCTATCCGGGGAGCTGTTTTTT
cdr3_aa: CASSEPRLAGALSGELFF

d_call: NA
v_call: TRBV9
clone_size: NA
j_call: TRBJ2-3
cdr3_nt: TGTGCCAGCAGCCCAGGGACTTCATCGTACACAGATACGCAGTATTTT
cdr3_aa: CASSPGTSSYTDTQYF

d_call: TRBD2
v_call: TRBV7-9
clone_size: NA
j_call: TRBJ2-1
cdr3_nt: TGTGCCAGCAGCCTAGACGGTAGCGGGAGCAATGAGCAGTTCTTC
cdr3_aa: CASSLDGSGSNEQFF

d_call: NA
v_call: TRBV7-8
clone_size: NA
j_call: TRBJ2-3
cdr3_nt: TGTGCCAGCAAGGGTGGACGGGCCAATACGCAGTATTTT
cdr3_aa: CASKGGRANTQYF

d_call: NA
v_call: TRBV5-4
clone_size: NA
j_call: TRBJ1-1
cdr3_nt: TGTGCCAGCAGCCCGGGGGGGACTGAAGCTTTCTTT
cdr3_aa: CASSPGGTEAFF

d_call: TRBD2
v_call: TRBV9
clone_size: NA
j_call: TRBJ2-7
cdr3_nt: TGTGCCAGCAGCATTCGGGCTAGCGGGGTTTCCTACGAGCAGTACTTC
cdr3_aa: CASSIRASGVSYEQYF

d_call: NA
v_call: TRBV7-9
clone_size: NA
j_call: TRBJ2-6
cdr3_nt: TGTGCCAGCAGCTCAACCCCCAGGGGAACTGGGGCCAACGTCCTGACTTTC
cdr3_aa: CASSSTPRGTGANVLTF

d_call: TRBD2
v_call: TRBV18
clone_size: NA
j_call: TRBJ2-3
cdr3_nt: TGTGCCAGCTCACCATCGGGACTAGCGGGAGAACTAAATACGCAGTATTTT
cdr3_aa: CASSPSGLAGELNTQYF

d_call: NA
v_call: TRBV7-3
clone_size: NA
j_call: TRBJ2-2
cdr3_nt: TGTGCCAGCAGTACCCTAGAGTCGCTTAACACCGGGGAGCTGTTTTTT
cdr3_aa: CASSTLESLNTGELFF

d_call: TRBD2
v_call: TRBV27
clone_size: NA
j_call: TRBJ2-1
cdr3_nt: TGTGCCAGCGACAAGGGGAGGGCCTTGGGCAATGAGCAGTTCTTC
cdr3_aa: CASDKGRALGNEQFF

d_call: NA
v_call: TRBV5-1
clone_size: NA
j_call: TRBJ2-5
cdr3_nt: TGCGCCAGCAGCTTGGTTCCGGGTCAAGAGACCCAGTACTTC
cdr3_aa: CASSLVPGQETQYF

d_call: NA
v_call: TRBV28
clone_size: NA
j_call: TRBJ1-1
cdr3_nt: TGTGCCAGCAGTTCTCCTCAGAACACTGAAGCTTTCTTT
cdr3_aa: CASSSPQNTEAFF

d_call: NA
v_call: TRBV2
clone_size: NA
j_call: TRBJ2-7
cdr3_nt: TGTGCCAGCGGTACAGGAGAAGAGCAGTACTTC
cdr3_aa: CASGTGEEQYF

d_call: NA
v_call: TRBV5-8
clone_size: NA
j_call: TRBJ2-3
cdr3_nt: TGTGCCAGCAGCCTCCTAGGGGGATGGGGCACAGATACGCAGTATTTT
cdr3_aa: CASSLLGGWGTDTQYF

d_call: NA
v_call: TRBV19
clone_size: NA
j_call: TRBJ2-7
cdr3_nt: TGTGCCAGTAGTATTAAGAGGTCCCACGAGCAGTACTTC
cdr3_aa: CASSIKRSHEQYF

d_call: NA
v_call: TRBV7-8
clone_size: NA
j_call: TRBJ1-2
cdr3_nt: TGTGCCAGCAGCTTAGTTGGGGGGCCAGGGGCTGTTGGCTACACCTTC
cdr3_aa: CASSLVGGPGAVGYTF

d_call: TRBD1
v_call: TRBV18
clone_size: NA
j_call: TRBJ2-3
cdr3_nt: TGTGCCAGCTCACCCTCTGGGACAGCAAACACAGATACGCAGTATTTT
cdr3_aa: CASSPSGTANTDTQYF

d_call: NA
v_call: TRBV18
clone_size: NA
j_call: TRBJ1-2
cdr3_nt: TGTGCCAGCTCACCGGGGAAACAGACCTATGGCTACACCTTC
cdr3_aa: CASSPGKQTYGYTF

d_call: TRBD1
v_call: TRBV5-4
clone_size: NA
j_call: TRBJ2-7
cdr3_nt: TGTGCCAGCAGCCCAGGACAGGGGGCCTACGAGCAGTACTTC
cdr3_aa: CASSPGQGAYEQYF

d_call: NA
v_call: TRBV10-3
clone_size: NA
j_call: TRBJ2-3
cdr3_nt: TGTGCCATCAGTGATTTGGCGGGGTCTAGCACAGATACGCAGTATTTT
cdr3_aa: CAISDLAGSSTDTQYF

d_call: NA
v_call: TRBV7-9
clone_size: NA
j_call: TRBJ2-5
cdr3_nt: TGTGCCAGCAGCCGTAAGCTAGCGCAAGAGACCCAGTACTTC
cdr3_aa: CASSRKLAQETQYF

d_call: NA
v_call: TRBV5-1
clone_size: NA
j_call: TRBJ1-1
cdr3_nt: TGCGCCAGCAGCTTGCAAAACACTGAAGCTTTCTTT
cdr3_aa: CASSLQNTEAFF

d_call: TRBD2
v_call: TRBV19
clone_size: NA
j_call: TRBJ2-1
cdr3_nt: TGTGCCAGTAGTGGTCGTCTAGCGGGAGGATACAATGAGCAGTTCTTC
cdr3_aa: CASSGRLAGGYNEQFF

d_call: TRBD2
v_call: TRBV5-1
clone_size: NA
j_call: TRBJ2-2
cdr3_nt: TGCGCCAGCAGCTTCGGACTAGCGGGGAACACCGGGGAGCTGTTTTTT
cdr3_aa: CASSFGLAGNTGELFF

d_call: NA
v_call: TRBV5-1
clone_size: NA
j_call: TRBJ2-2
cdr3_nt: TGCGCCAGCAGCTTGGCCTCGGACAGATTAACCGGGGAGCTGTTTTTT
cdr3_aa: CASSLASDRLTGELFF

d_call: NA
v_call: TRBV23-1
clone_size: NA
j_call: TRBJ2-7
cdr3_nt: TGCGCCAGCAGTCAATCCGACGCCGGTAGGCAGCAGTACTTC
cdr3_aa: CASSQSDAGRQQYF

d_call: NA
v_call: TRBV2
clone_size: NA
j_call: TRBJ1-5
cdr3_nt: TGTGCCAGCAGTGAAGCTATAGGGAACAGAAATCAGCCCCAGCATTTT
cdr3_aa: CASSEAIGNRNQPQHF

d_call: TRBD2
v_call: TRBV29-1
clone_size: NA
j_call: TRBJ2-1
cdr3_nt: TGCAGCGTTGATACAGCTAGCGGGGTGACCTACAATGAGCAGTTCTTC
cdr3_aa: CSVDTASGVTYNEQFF

d_call: NA
v_call: TRBV28
clone_size: NA
j_call: TRBJ1-5
cdr3_nt: TGTGCCAGCAGTTTAAACAGGATGAGCAATCAGCCCCAGCATTTT
cdr3_aa: CASSLNRMSNQPQHF

d_call: TRBD1
v_call: TRBV29-1
clone_size: NA
j_call: TRBJ2-1
cdr3_nt: TGCAGCGTCAGGACAGGGGGAAACAATGAGCAGTTCTTC
cdr3_aa: CSVRTGGNNEQFF

d_call: TRBD2
v_call: TRBV6-5
clone_size: NA
j_call: TRBJ2-7
cdr3_nt: TGTGCCAGCAGCGAACTAGCGAGCTACGAGCAGTACTTC
cdr3_aa: CASSELASYEQYF

d_call: TRBD2
v_call: TRBV10-1
clone_size: NA
j_call: TRBJ2-5
cdr3_nt: TGCGCCAGCAGTGATATTCTAGCGGGAGTGGTAGAGACCCAGTACTTC
cdr3_aa: CASSDILAGVVETQYF

d_call: NA
v_call: TRBV7-9
clone_size: NA
j_call: TRBJ1-1
cdr3_nt: TGTGCCAGCAGCTTAGTCGGGGGTAACACTGAAGCTTTCTTT
cdr3_aa: CASSLVGGNTEAFF

d_call: NA
v_call: TRBV5-1
clone_size: NA
j_call: TRBJ2-7
cdr3_nt: TGCGCCAGCAGCTTAGGACAAGATTCCTACGAGCAGTACTTC
cdr3_aa: CASSLGQDSYEQYF

d_call: TRBD2
v_call: TRBV11-3
clone_size: NA
j_call: TRBJ2-5
cdr3_nt: TGTGCCAGCAGCTCCTCGGGGACTAGCAGCCAAGAGACCCAGTACTTC
cdr3_aa: CASSSSGTSSQETQYF

d_call: NA
v_call: TRBV19
clone_size: NA
j_call: TRBJ2-3
cdr3_nt: TGTGCCAGTAGCAACCAGAGGAATACGCAGTATTTT
cdr3_aa: CASSNQRNTQYF

d_call: NA
v_call: TRBV11-2
clone_size: NA
j_call: TRBJ1-5
cdr3_nt: TGTGCCAGCAGCCTTGACGGTGGTGTCAATCAGCCCCAGCATTTT
cdr3_aa: CASSLDGGVNQPQHF

d_call: NA
v_call: TRBV6-5
clone_size: NA
j_call: TRBJ2-7
cdr3_nt: TGTGCCAGCAGACGGTGGGCAGAAAGCTCCTACGAGCAGTACTTC
cdr3_aa: CASRRWAESSYEQYF

d_call: NA
v_call: TRBV28
clone_size: NA
j_call: TRBJ2-3
cdr3_nt: TGTGCCAGCGGGGGAGGCACAGATACGCAGTATTTT
cdr3_aa: CASGGGTDTQYF

d_call: NA
v_call: TRBV6-5
clone_size: NA
j_call: TRBJ2-5
cdr3_nt: TGTGCCAGCAGTTACGGGCAAGAGACCCAGTACTTC
cdr3_aa: CASSYGQETQYF

d_call: NA
v_call: TRBV7-9
clone_size: NA
j_call: TRBJ2-1
cdr3_nt: TGTGCCAGCGACGGAACCAACAATGAGCAGTTCTTC
cdr3_aa: CASDGTNNEQFF

d_call: TRBD1
v_call: TRBV27
clone_size: NA
j_call: TRBJ2-5
cdr3_nt: TGTGCCAGCAGTTGGGACAGGGTGGAGACCCAGTACTTC
cdr3_aa: CASSWDRVETQYF

d_call: TRBD2
v_call: TRBV5-1
clone_size: once
j_call: TRBJ2-1
cdr3_nt: TGCGCCAGCAGCGAACAACTAGCGGGTAAACTCGATGAGCAGTTCTTC
cdr3_aa: CASSEQLAGKLDEQFF

d_call: NA
v_call: TRBV5-1
clone_size: NA
j_call: TRBJ1-4
cdr3_nt: TGCGCCAGCAGCTTCGGCCAGAGATCTAATGAAAAACTGTTTTTT
cdr3_aa: CASSFGQRSNEKLFF

d_call: NA
v_call: TRBV6-5
clone_size: NA
j_call: TRBJ2-7
cdr3_nt: TGTGCCAGCATAGGGGGCGGGAGTCGGTACGAGCAGTACTTC
cdr3_aa: CASIGGGSRYEQYF